The entry that follows covers one T cell receptor beta chain sequence. The antigen remains unidentified. This sample is drawn from a study of T cell responses to AZD1222 COVID-19 vaccine. Across the study: Second-dose timings of about 4 or about 12 weeks were pooled.

The study's findings and limits: Variant regions that are unmutated are reportedly the target of nearly half of spike-specific TCRs. Spike was spanned by vaccine-associated CD4 TCRs, which were dominant at 160-218 and 743-854. The repertoires were collected only after the peak T cell response.

TCRdb keeps only in-frame clones here, not all; method: immunoSEQ multiplex PCR. The sample shows approximately 97,000 clones, roughly nine tenths of them seen only once. Trimming cost V 2 bases and J 8 bases, with 12 bases left between them. The length of the CDR3 is 13 residues. Germline values: CDR1 MGHRA, CDR2 YSYEKL. The rearrangement links TRBV4-1 to TRBJ1-1; the D gene is possibly TRBD1 (5 bases). This clonotype was sampled from an adult in good health. This sample comprised peripheral blood, obtained on day 0 of AZD1222 vaccination. The CDR3 here is CASSQTGTGEAFF. The CDR3 DNA reads as TGCGCCAGCAGCCAAACCGGGACGGGAGAAGCTTTCTTT.